These T cell receptor beta chains were read from a single sample in a study of control samples from healthy donors and cancer patients. Generated by immunoSEQ multiplex PCR, the TCRdb table keeps only in-frame clones and is missing some. In the table there are about 150,000 clones, roughly 93% of which are singletons. Sequencing input: blood. These receptors were taken from a man between 18 and 29 years old in good health. Each CDR3 is given with its conserved first and last residue. D genes are given only for firm matches. Size is stated for part of the rows, as once, few or many counts, or as a class when the clone is expanded.

D gene	V gene	J gene	clone size	CDR3 DNA	CDR3 protein
NA	TRBV4-1	TRBJ1-2	NA	TGCGCCAGCAGCCAGGCACATCTTCAGAGAAACTATGGCTACACCTTC	CASSQAHLQRNYGYTF
NA	TRBV21-1	TRBJ2-7	NA	TGTGCCAGCAGCAAGCGGGAGGACGCTTCAACCTACGAGCAGTACTTC	CASSKREDASTYEQYF
NA	TRBV12-3/TRBV12-4	TRBJ1-1	NA	TGTGCCAGCAGGCGGATTACAGGGGAAGCTTTCTTT	CASRRITGEAFF
NA	TRBV28	TRBJ1-1	NA	TGTGCCAGCGGCCTGACAGCAGTTAACACTGAAGCTTTCTTT	CASGLTAVNTEAFF
NA	TRBV9	TRBJ2-3	NA	TGTGCCAGCAGCGTAGAGGGGGGTGGGAGCACAGATACGCAGTATTTT	CASSVEGGGSTDTQYF
NA	TRBV6-2/TRBV6-3	TRBJ1-5	once	TGTGCCAGCAGTTACGAGGGGATTAGCAATCAGCCCCAGCATTTT	CASSYEGISNQPQHF
NA	TRBV13	TRBJ1-2	NA	TGTGCCAGCAGCCCCCCCCAGGGCTCGGACTATGGCTACACCTTC	CASSPPQGSDYGYTF
NA	TRBV10-3	TRBJ1-1	NA	TGTGCCATCAGTGAGCTTGTGGGCTTGGGGACTGAAGCTTTCTTT	CAISELVGLGTEAFF
NA	TRBV18	TRBJ2-7	NA	TGTGCCAGCTCGCCCTCCGGATACGAGGACCGAATATCTTACGAGCAGTACTTC	CASSPSGYEDRISYEQYF
NA	TRBV5-1	TRBJ2-3	NA	TGCGCCAGCAGCAGGGAGTTGGGCACAGATACGCAGTATTTT	CASSRELGTDTQYF
NA	TRBV5-1	TRBJ2-5	once	TGCGCCAGCAGCTCGGTATTGGACAGGTGGGAGGCGACCCAGTACTTC	CASSSVLDRWEATQYF
NA	TRBV7-9	TRBJ2-3	NA	TGTGCCAGCAGCTCCGGACAGCTAGGGGGTACGCAGTATTTT	CASSSGQLGGTQYF
TRBD1	TRBV6-5	TRBJ1-1	NA	TGTGCCAGCAGTTACCTGGGACAGGGAACTGAAGCTTTCTTT	CASSYLGQGTEAFF
NA	TRBV6-2/TRBV6-3	TRBJ2-7	NA	TGTGCCAGCAGCCCCTTAGCCAGCGTACATCCCTACGAGCAGTACTTC	CASSPLASVHPYEQYF
TRBD1	TRBV2	TRBJ2-7	NA	TGTGCCAGCACACTACAGGGGGTCTCTTACGAGCAGTACTTC	CASTLQGVSYEQYF
TRBD1	TRBV28	TRBJ1-4	NA	TGTGCCAGCAGTGGGACAGGGGGTAATGAAAAACTGTTTTTT	CASSGTGGNEKLFF
NA	TRBV7-9	TRBJ2-7	once	TGTGCCAGCAGCTTAGTATCCAGGTACGAGCAGTACTTC	CASSLVSRYEQYF
TRBD2	TRBV5-1	TRBJ2-3	NA	TGCGCCAGCGGGCTAGCGGGAGGGGGAGATACGCAGTATTTT	CASGLAGGGDTQYF
TRBD1	TRBV15	TRBJ1-2	NA	TGTGCCACCAGCAGGGACAGGGGCTATGGCTACACCTTC	CATSRDRGYGYTF
NA	TRBV4-3	TRBJ2-1	NA	TGCGCCAGCAGCCAAGAAATCGGGGGAGTACTGAACAATGAGCAGTTCTTC	CASSQEIGGVLNNEQFF
TRBD1	TRBV7-8	TRBJ2-5	NA	TGTGCCAGCAGCTCGGGGACAGGGGGCGAGACCCAGTACTTC	CASSSGTGGETQYF
NA	TRBV28	TRBJ2-7	NA	TGTGCCAGCAGTCCAGGGGTCCACTCCTACGAGCAGTACTTC	CASSPGVHSYEQYF
NA	TRBV19	TRBJ1-5	NA	TGTGCCAGTACGAAAAGTAGCAATCAGCCCCAGCATTTT	CASTKSSNQPQHF
NA	TRBV28	TRBJ1-5	once	TGTGCCAGCAGCCGGGCTGCCAAGGGGCCCCAGCATTTT	CASSRAAKGPQHF
NA	TRBV24-1	TRBJ2-6	once	TGTGCCACCAGTGATTTTCGAGAACCCAACGTCCTGACTTTC	CATSDFREPNVLTF
NA	TRBV13	TRBJ2-1	NA	TGTGCCAGCTCCGGAGGCGGTGAGCAGTTCTTC	CASSGGGEQFF
TRBD1	TRBV27	TRBJ2-7	NA	TGTGCCAGCAGTATAGGACAGGGACCCTACGAGCAGTACTTC	CASSIGQGPYEQYF
TRBD1	TRBV7-9	TRBJ2-7	NA	TGTGCCAGCAGCTTCTCAGGACCGGGACAGCTCTACGAGCAGTACTTC	CASSFSGPGQLYEQYF
NA	TRBV11-2	TRBJ2-5	NA	TGTGCCAGCAGCTACACTTTACAGGGACCTGACCGCCAAGAGACCCAGTACTTC	CASSYTLQGPDRQETQYF
NA	TRBV12-3/TRBV12-4	TRBJ1-2	NA	TGTGCCAGCAGTTTGTCGCCCGTATTAGGCTACACCTTC	CASSLSPVLGYTF
NA	TRBV15	TRBJ1-2	NA	TGTGCCACCAGCAGAGATCTTACAGGACCGATCGACACCTTC	CATSRDLTGPIDTF
NA	TRBV15	TRBJ2-7	NA	TGTGCCACCAGCAGAAATCATGGGTACGAGCAGTACTTC	CATSRNHGYEQYF
TRBD2	TRBV19	TRBJ2-7	NA	TGTGCCAGTAGTATGGAGGGAGGGCCCTACGAGCAGTACTTC	CASSMEGGPYEQYF
NA	TRBV11-3	TRBJ2-2	NA	TGTGCCAGCAGCTCCCGTAACAGGGAACCCGGGGAGCTGTTTTTT	CASSSRNREPGELFF
NA	TRBV7-2	TRBJ2-2	NA	TGTGCCAGCAGCTTAGCGGGCCCCGGGGAGCTGTTTTTT	CASSLAGPGELFF
NA	TRBV11-1	TRBJ2-7	NA	TGTGCCAGCAGCCGAGTACAGTCCTACGAGCAGTACTTC	CASSRVQSYEQYF
NA	TRBV7-8	TRBJ2-4	NA	TGTGCCAGCAGCTTAGCTCGGCAGGGCGGGTTGATTCAGTACTTC	CASSLARQGGLIQYF
NA	TRBV12-3/TRBV12-4	TRBJ2-7	NA	TGTGCCAGCAGTTTCATAGGGTACGAGCAGTACTTC	CASSFIGYEQYF
NA	TRBV29-1	TRBJ1-2	NA	TGCAGCGTTCCCGTCCCCGCTACGGGCTACACCTTC	CSVPVPATGYTF
NA	TRBV30	TRBJ1-2	NA	TGTGCCTGGAGTGTGGTTCTGAGGGGAGGGAGCGGCTACACCTTC	CAWSVVLRGGSGYTF
TRBD1	TRBV30	TRBJ1-1	NA	TGTGCCTGGAGTGGGACAGGGCCGGGGGTGAGATACACTGAAGCTTTCTTT	CAWSGTGPGVRYTEAFF
TRBD2	TRBV19	TRBJ2-3	NA	TGTGCCAGTAGTATAGTGTCTAGCGGGAGGCCGGAGCACAGATACACGCAGTATTTT	CASSIVSSGRPEHRYTQYF
NA	TRBV27	TRBJ2-6	once	TGTGCCAGCACCCCCGAATGGGCTGGGGCCAACGTCCTGACTTTC	CASTPEWAGANVLTF
TRBD2	TRBV30	TRBJ2-3	NA	TGTGCCTCGGGACTAGCGGGAGAAGGGACGCAGTATTTT	CASGLAGEGTQYF
NA	TRBV7-8	TRBJ1-2	NA	TGTGCCAGCAGCCGCGGAGATAGAGAAGGCTACACCTTC	CASSRGDREGYTF
NA	TRBV19	TRBJ1-3	NA	TGTGCCAGTAGTATGCGGGACAAAGACCCCGAACTCTCTGGAAACACCATATATTTT	CASSMRDKDPELSGNTIYF
TRBD1	TRBV13	TRBJ2-3	NA	TGTGCCAGCAGCCTCAGGGGGAGCACAGATACGCAGTATTTT	CASSLRGSTDTQYF
NA	TRBV9	TRBJ1-6	NA	TGTGCCAGCAGCGTAGATGGAGGGCTCAATTCACCCCTCCACTTT	CASSVDGGLNSPLHF
NA	TRBV5-1	TRBJ2-5	NA	TGCGCCAGCAGCTCTAATGGACAGCAAGAGACCCAGTACTTC	CASSSNGQQETQYF
NA	TRBV7-2	TRBJ2-7	NA	TGTGCCAGCAGCTTAGAGGTGTCCGCCTACGAGCAGTACTTC	CASSLEVSAYEQYF
TRBD2	TRBV5-1	TRBJ2-2	NA	TGCGCCAGCGAATCCGGACTAGCGGGTCATACCGGGGAGCTGTTTTTT	CASESGLAGHTGELFF